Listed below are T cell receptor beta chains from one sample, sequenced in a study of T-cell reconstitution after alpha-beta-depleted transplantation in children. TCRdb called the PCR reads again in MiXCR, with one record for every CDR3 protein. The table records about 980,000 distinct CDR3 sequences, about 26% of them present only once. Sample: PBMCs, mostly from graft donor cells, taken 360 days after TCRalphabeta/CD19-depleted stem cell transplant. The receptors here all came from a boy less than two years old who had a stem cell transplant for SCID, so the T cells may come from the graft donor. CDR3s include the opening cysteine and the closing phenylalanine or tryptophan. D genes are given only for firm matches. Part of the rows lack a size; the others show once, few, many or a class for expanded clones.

CDR3 DNA: TGCAGTGCTGCAAGCTCAGGGGATACGCAGTATTTT
CDR3 protein: CSAASSGDTQYF
V gene: TRBV20-1
CDR3 length: 12
clone size: NA
D gene: NA
J gene: TRBJ2-3

CDR3 DNA: TGTGCCAGCAGCACGGGACCTTTCGGGTCACCCCTCCACTTT
CDR3 protein: CASSTGPFGSPLHF
V gene: TRBV9
CDR3 length: 14
clone size: NA
D gene: NA
J gene: TRBJ1-6

CDR3 DNA: TGTGCCAGCAGTTACTCGACGTACGTCGCGGCCTCTGGCTACACCTTC
CDR3 protein: CASSYSTYVAASGYTF
V gene: TRBV6-5
CDR3 length: 16
clone size: few
D gene: NA
J gene: TRBJ1-2

CDR3 DNA: TGTGCCATCAGGGCGACTAGCGGGGTTATAGATACGCAGTATTTT
CDR3 protein: CAIRATSGVIDTQYF
V gene: TRBV10-3
CDR3 length: 15
clone size: few
D gene: TRBD2
J gene: TRBJ2-3

CDR3 DNA: TGCGCCAGCAGCTCGGCCCGGGCCCCGGCCCATGAGCAGTTCTTC
CDR3 protein: CASSSARAPAHEQFF
V gene: TRBV5-1
CDR3 length: 15
clone size: NA
D gene: NA
J gene: TRBJ2-1

CDR3 DNA: TGTGCCAGCAGTTACTCCGTTTTTCCGGACCCTTCGGATACGCAGTATTTT
CDR3 protein: CASSYSVFPDPSDTQYF
V gene: TRBV6-5
CDR3 length: 17
clone size: few
D gene: NA
J gene: TRBJ2-3

CDR3 DNA: TGCAGTGGGTCGGGGCCGGATCCTAGCTCCTACAATGAGCAGTTCTTC
CDR3 protein: CSGSGPDPSSYNEQFF
V gene: TRBV20-1
CDR3 length: 16
clone size: NA
D gene: NA
J gene: TRBJ2-1

CDR3 DNA: TGTGCCAGCAGCCGCTTATACAGGCGAAAACGCACCGGGGAGCTGTTTTTT
CDR3 protein: CASSRLYRRKRTGELFF
V gene: TRBV28
CDR3 length: 17
clone size: once
D gene: NA
J gene: TRBJ2-2

CDR3 DNA: TGTGCCACCAGCAGAGGGCAGGGAAAAGCCGGGGAGCTGTTTTTT
CDR3 protein: CATSRGQGKAGELFF
V gene: TRBV15
CDR3 length: 15
clone size: NA
D gene: NA
J gene: TRBJ2-2

CDR3 DNA: TGTGCCAGCAGCCCAGCGCGGACAGGCGGGGAGCTGTTTTTT
CDR3 protein: CASSPARTGGELFF
V gene: TRBV11-2
CDR3 length: 14
clone size: NA
D gene: TRBD1
J gene: TRBJ2-2

CDR3 DNA: TGTGCCAGCAGTTACTCCCCCGGTGGGTTCTCCGGAAACACCATATATTTT
CDR3 protein: CASSYSPGGFSGNTIYF
V gene: TRBV6-5
CDR3 length: 17
clone size: NA
D gene: NA
J gene: TRBJ1-3

CDR3 DNA: TGCGCCAGCAGCCATGGGGTAGGGGGACAAAAGTACGACGAGCAGTACTTC
CDR3 protein: CASSHGVGGQKYDEQYF
V gene: TRBV4-1
CDR3 length: 17
clone size: few
D gene: NA
J gene: TRBJ2-7

CDR3 DNA: TGTGCCAGCAGCGATAGCGGGCCTCAAGAGACCCAGTACTTC
CDR3 protein: CASSDSGPQETQYF
V gene: TRBV11-3
CDR3 length: 14
clone size: few
D gene: TRBD2
J gene: TRBJ2-5

CDR3 DNA: TGCGCCAGCAGCCAAGAGGCGGGATACACAGATACGCAGTATTTT
CDR3 protein: CASSQEAGYTDTQYF
V gene: TRBV4-1
CDR3 length: 15
clone size: NA
D gene: NA
J gene: TRBJ2-3

CDR3 DNA: TGTGCCAGCAGTTTACTTGCCAGCTCTGGAAACACCATATATTTT
CDR3 protein: CASSLLASSGNTIYF
V gene: TRBV28
CDR3 length: 15
clone size: few
D gene: NA
J gene: TRBJ1-3

CDR3 DNA: TGCGCCAGCAGCCTCTTGGGGCAGCCAAACACTGAAGCTTTCTTT
CDR3 protein: CASSLLGQPNTEAFF
V gene: TRBV5-1
CDR3 length: 15
clone size: NA
D gene: NA
J gene: TRBJ1-1

CDR3 DNA: TGTGCCAGCAGCGCAACCTTCGGGACAGCCAACAATCAGCCCCAGCATTTT
CDR3 protein: CASSATFGTANNQPQHF
V gene: TRBV12-3/TRBV12-4
CDR3 length: 17
clone size: few
D gene: TRBD1
J gene: TRBJ1-5

CDR3 DNA: TGTGCCAGCAGCCCCGGAGGGCGGGGAAATGAGCAGTTCTTC
CDR3 protein: CASSPGGRGNEQFF
V gene: TRBV7-3
CDR3 length: 14
clone size: NA
D gene: NA
J gene: TRBJ2-1

CDR3 DNA: TGTGCCAGCTCACCTGGGTTCTACGAGCAGTACTTC
CDR3 protein: CASSPGFYEQYF
V gene: TRBV18
CDR3 length: 12
clone size: many
D gene: NA
J gene: TRBJ2-7

CDR3 DNA: TGTGCCACCAGCCCCACGCCGGCCAGTCCTAACTATGGCTACACCTTC
CDR3 protein: CATSPTPASPNYGYTF
V gene: TRBV15
CDR3 length: 16
clone size: NA
D gene: NA
J gene: TRBJ1-2

CDR3 DNA: TGTGCCAGCAGCCCCCGGGGAGACGGTGGGGAGACCCAGTACTTC
CDR3 protein: CASSPRGDGGETQYF
V gene: TRBV5-8
CDR3 length: 15
clone size: few
D gene: NA
J gene: TRBJ2-5

CDR3 DNA: TGCGCCAGCAGCCATCCAACGTGGCCCCCCAATGAGCAGTTCTTC
CDR3 protein: CASSHPTWPPNEQFF
V gene: TRBV4-1
CDR3 length: 15
clone size: few
D gene: NA
J gene: TRBJ2-1

CDR3 DNA: TGCAGCGTTCTCCAGGAGAAAAACATTCAGTACTTC
CDR3 protein: CSVLQEKNIQYF
V gene: TRBV29-1
CDR3 length: 12
clone size: NA
D gene: NA
J gene: TRBJ2-4

CDR3 DNA: TGCAGTACTAATCGGGGGCTAATCTATGGCTACACCTTC
CDR3 protein: CSTNRGLIYGYTF
V gene: TRBV20-1
CDR3 length: 13
clone size: NA
D gene: NA
J gene: TRBJ1-2

CDR3 DNA: TGTGCCAGCAGACCTTCGGGACAGGGCCGGTATGGCTACACCTTC
CDR3 protein: CASRPSGQGRYGYTF
V gene: TRBV12-3/TRBV12-4
CDR3 length: 15
clone size: few
D gene: TRBD1
J gene: TRBJ1-2

CDR3 DNA: TGTGCCAGCAGTTCTCTGGACAGGGCTTACGGGCAGTACTTC
CDR3 protein: CASSSLDRAYGQYF
V gene: TRBV6-2/TRBV6-3
CDR3 length: 14
clone size: few
D gene: TRBD1
J gene: TRBJ2-7

CDR3 DNA: TGTGCCAGCAGAATAGACACGGGAGAGACCCAGTACTTC
CDR3 protein: CASRIDTGETQYF
V gene: TRBV7-9
CDR3 length: 13
clone size: few
D gene: NA
J gene: TRBJ2-5

CDR3 DNA: TGCGCCAGCAGCCAGGGACTAGCGGTGGTCACAGATACGCAGTATTTT
CDR3 protein: CASSQGLAVVTDTQYF
V gene: TRBV4-1
CDR3 length: 16
clone size: NA
D gene: TRBD2
J gene: TRBJ2-3

CDR3 DNA: TGTGCCAGCAGTAAGGGCGGACAGGCATATCAGCCCCAGCATTTT
CDR3 protein: CASSKGGQAYQPQHF
V gene: TRBV4-2
CDR3 length: 15
clone size: NA
D gene: TRBD1
J gene: TRBJ1-5

CDR3 DNA: TGTGCCAGCAGCGTAGGCCAGGGCCAGAATTCACCCCTCCACTTT
CDR3 protein: CASSVGQGQNSPLHF
V gene: TRBV9
CDR3 length: 15
clone size: NA
D gene: NA
J gene: TRBJ1-6

CDR3 DNA: TGCGCCAGCAGCTTGAATACAGGGGATATGAACACTGAAGCTTTCTTT
CDR3 protein: CASSLNTGDMNTEAFF
V gene: TRBV5-1
CDR3 length: 16
clone size: NA
D gene: TRBD1
J gene: TRBJ1-1

CDR3 DNA: TGTGCCAGCAGTGATCGAGATACGCAGTATTTT
CDR3 protein: CASSDRDTQYF
V gene: TRBV6-1
CDR3 length: 11
clone size: NA
D gene: NA
J gene: TRBJ2-3

CDR3 DNA: TGCAGCCCCGACCCGGACAGGTTGAACACTGAAGCTTTCTTT
CDR3 protein: CSPDPDRLNTEAFF
V gene: TRBV20-1
CDR3 length: 14
clone size: NA
D gene: TRBD1
J gene: TRBJ1-1

CDR3 DNA: TGTGCCAGCAGCTCGAGGACCAGGGAGGGTCAAACGGCTGGAAACACCATATATTTT
CDR3 protein: CASSSRTREGQTAGNTIYF
V gene: TRBV11-1
CDR3 length: 19
clone size: NA
D gene: NA
J gene: TRBJ1-3

CDR3 DNA: TGTGCCAGCAGCCACGCGCAGGGCAGCGGAGATACGCAGTATTTT
CDR3 protein: CASSHAQGSGDTQYF
V gene: TRBV9
CDR3 length: 15
clone size: few
D gene: NA
J gene: TRBJ2-3

CDR3 DNA: TGTGCCAGCAGTGTCGGCAGCTCGGTGAATGAGCAGTTCTTC
CDR3 protein: CASSVGSSVNEQFF
V gene: TRBV6-2/TRBV6-3
CDR3 length: 14
clone size: NA
D gene: NA
J gene: TRBJ2-1

CDR3 DNA: TGCGCCAGCAGCCAAGTGGGTGGAGCAGGGTTTACCGGGGAGCTGTTTTTT
CDR3 protein: CASSQVGGAGFTGELFF
V gene: TRBV4-1
CDR3 length: 17
clone size: NA
D gene: NA
J gene: TRBJ2-2

CDR3 DNA: TGCGCCAGCAGCCAGACCCCTTCCGGACTCCCGGCTACGCAGTATTTT
CDR3 protein: CASSQTPSGLPATQYF
V gene: TRBV4-1
CDR3 length: 16
clone size: few
D gene: NA
J gene: TRBJ2-3

CDR3 DNA: TGTGCCAGCAGTCCCCGTGGTAGCGGGGGAGGAGGGGATACGCAGTATTTT
CDR3 protein: CASSPRGSGGGGDTQYF
V gene: TRBV28
CDR3 length: 17
clone size: NA
D gene: TRBD2
J gene: TRBJ2-3

CDR3 DNA: TGTGCCAGCACCGGGACTAGCGGGGGCTACAATGAGCAGTTCTTC
CDR3 protein: CASTGTSGGYNEQFF
V gene: TRBV7-8
CDR3 length: 15
clone size: NA
D gene: TRBD2
J gene: TRBJ2-1

CDR3 DNA: TGTGCCAGCAGCGTAGCAGGAACCGGGGCCAACGTCCTGACTTTC
CDR3 protein: CASSVAGTGANVLTF
V gene: TRBV9
CDR3 length: 15
clone size: NA
D gene: NA
J gene: TRBJ2-6

CDR3 DNA: TGTGCCAGCAGCCCCTCACAGGGGTCCTACAATGAGCAGTTCTTC
CDR3 protein: CASSPSQGSYNEQFF
V gene: TRBV12-3/TRBV12-4
CDR3 length: 15
clone size: few
D gene: TRBD1
J gene: TRBJ2-1

CDR3 DNA: TGTGCCAGCAGCCAAGACAACTCGGACAGGGCTGCCTACGAGCAGTACTTC
CDR3 protein: CASSQDNSDRAAYEQYF
V gene: TRBV4-2
CDR3 length: 17
clone size: NA
D gene: TRBD1
J gene: TRBJ2-7

CDR3 DNA: TGTGCCAGCAGGAGCGGGGACTTCTCCTACGAGCAGTACTTC
CDR3 protein: CASRSGDFSYEQYF
V gene: TRBV2
CDR3 length: 14
clone size: few
D gene: TRBD2
J gene: TRBJ2-7

CDR3 DNA: TGCAGCGTGGGCGATAGGGGCTACACCTTC
CDR3 protein: CSVGDRGYTF
V gene: TRBV29-1
CDR3 length: 10
clone size: few
D gene: NA
J gene: TRBJ1-2